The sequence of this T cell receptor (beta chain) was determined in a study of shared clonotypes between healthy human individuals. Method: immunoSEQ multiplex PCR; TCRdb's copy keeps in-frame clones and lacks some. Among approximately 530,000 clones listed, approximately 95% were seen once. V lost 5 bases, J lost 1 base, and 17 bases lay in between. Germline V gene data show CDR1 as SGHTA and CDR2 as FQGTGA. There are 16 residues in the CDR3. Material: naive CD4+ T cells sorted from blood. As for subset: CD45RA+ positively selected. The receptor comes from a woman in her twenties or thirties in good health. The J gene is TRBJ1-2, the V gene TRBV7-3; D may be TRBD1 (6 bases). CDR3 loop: CASSPRTVENNYGYTF. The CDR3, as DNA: TGTGCCAGCAGCCCGAGGACAGTAGAAAATAACTATGGCTACACCTTC.